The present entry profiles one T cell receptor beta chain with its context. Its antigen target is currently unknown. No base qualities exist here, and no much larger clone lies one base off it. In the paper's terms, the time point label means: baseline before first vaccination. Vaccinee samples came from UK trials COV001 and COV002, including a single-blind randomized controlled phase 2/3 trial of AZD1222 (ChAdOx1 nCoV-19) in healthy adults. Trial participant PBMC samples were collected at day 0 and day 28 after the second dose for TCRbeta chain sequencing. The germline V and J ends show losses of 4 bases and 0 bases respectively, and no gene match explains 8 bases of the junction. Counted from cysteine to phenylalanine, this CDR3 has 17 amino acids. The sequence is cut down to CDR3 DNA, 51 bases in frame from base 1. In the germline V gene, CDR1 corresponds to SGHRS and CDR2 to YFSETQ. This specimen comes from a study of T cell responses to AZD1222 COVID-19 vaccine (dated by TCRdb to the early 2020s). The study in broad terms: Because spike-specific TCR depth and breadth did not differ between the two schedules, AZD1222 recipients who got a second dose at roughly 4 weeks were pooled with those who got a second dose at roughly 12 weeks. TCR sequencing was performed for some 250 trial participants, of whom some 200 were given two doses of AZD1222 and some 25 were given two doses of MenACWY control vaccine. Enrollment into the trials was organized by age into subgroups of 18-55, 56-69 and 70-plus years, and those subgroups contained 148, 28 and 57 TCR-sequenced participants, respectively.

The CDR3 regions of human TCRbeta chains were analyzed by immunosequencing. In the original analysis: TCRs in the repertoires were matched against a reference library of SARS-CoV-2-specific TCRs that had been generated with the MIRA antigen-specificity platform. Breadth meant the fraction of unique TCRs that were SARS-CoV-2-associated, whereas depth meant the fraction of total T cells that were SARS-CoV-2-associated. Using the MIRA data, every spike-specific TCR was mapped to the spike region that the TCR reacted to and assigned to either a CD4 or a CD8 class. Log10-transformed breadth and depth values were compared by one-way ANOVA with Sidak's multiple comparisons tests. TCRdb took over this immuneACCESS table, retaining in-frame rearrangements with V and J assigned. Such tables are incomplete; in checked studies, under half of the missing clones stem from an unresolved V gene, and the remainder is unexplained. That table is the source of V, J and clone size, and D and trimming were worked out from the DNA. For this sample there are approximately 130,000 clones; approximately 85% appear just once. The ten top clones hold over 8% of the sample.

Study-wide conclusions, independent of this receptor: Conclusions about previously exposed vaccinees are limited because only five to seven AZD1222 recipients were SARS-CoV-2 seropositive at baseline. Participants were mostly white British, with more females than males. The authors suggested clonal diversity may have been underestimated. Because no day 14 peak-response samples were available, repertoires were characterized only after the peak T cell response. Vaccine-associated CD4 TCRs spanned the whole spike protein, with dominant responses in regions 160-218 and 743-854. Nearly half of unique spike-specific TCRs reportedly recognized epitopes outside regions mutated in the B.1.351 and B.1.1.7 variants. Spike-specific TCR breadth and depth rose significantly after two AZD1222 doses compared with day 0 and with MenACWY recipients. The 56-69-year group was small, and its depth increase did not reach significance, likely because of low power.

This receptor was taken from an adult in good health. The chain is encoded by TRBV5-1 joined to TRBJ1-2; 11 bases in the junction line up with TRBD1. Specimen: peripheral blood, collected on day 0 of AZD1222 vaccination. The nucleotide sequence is TGCGCCAGCAGCCCGGGACAGGGGGGGTTCTCTAACTATGGCTACACCTTC. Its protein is CASSPGQGGFSNYGYTF.